Presented here are 11 T cell receptor beta chains from one specimen sequenced in a study of T-cell memory formation after mild COVID-19. TCRdb re-analysed the 5' RACE reads in MiXCR, keeping a single row per CDR3 protein. The sample has about 470,000 distinct CDR3 sequences, approximately 25% seen once. Material: PBMCs or a T cell subset sorted from them (not recorded which). These receptor sequences come from an adult woman who had mild COVID-19 (a few samples of this study predate the infection). Cell type and time point are not known.

The chain joins TRBV2 to TRBJ2-3; TRBD1 matches 8 bases. The CDR3 runs to 16 residues. J gave up 6 bases and V 7 bases, and 15 bases lay outside the gene matches. Germline assignment: CDR1 SNHLY and CDR2 FYNNEI. This CDR3 reads CASNPRTGTGWDTQYF. CDR3 DNA sequence: TGTGCCAGCAACCCTCGGACAGGGACGGGCTGGGATACGCAGTATTTT.

In this sample, this clonotype turned up a few times. The rearrangement joins TRBV12-3 or TRBV12-4 to TRBJ2-1; 10 positions match TRBD2. The junction had 7 bases not matched to a gene; V was cut back by 7 bases and J by 4 bases. CDR3 length: 15 amino acids. The CDR3 bases are TGTGCCAGCAACATACTAGCGGGACGTTACAATGAGCAGTTCTTC. Encoded protein: CASNILAGRYNEQFF.

The table lists this clonotype with a few counts. The chain combines TRBV11-2 with TRBJ2-1; a possible D gene is TRBD1 (6 bases). Germline CDR1 and CDR2: SGHAT and FQNNGV. Deletions cut 5 bases from V and 12 bases from J, with 20 bases between. CDR3 length equals 14 residues. CDR3 in amino acids: CASSGTFTNTGQFF. CDR3 nucleotides: TGTGCCAGCAGCGGGACATTTACAAATACGGGGCAGTTCTTC. Together with reference TRBV11-2 and TRBJ2-1, the CDR3 gives the full variable domain: EAGVAQSPRYKIIEKRQSVAFWCNPISGHATLYWYQQILGQGPKLLIQFQNNGVVDDSQLPKDRFSAERLKGVDSTLKIQPAKLEDSAVYLCASSGTFTNTGQFFGPGTRLTVL.

This clonotype has only one observation. The CDR3 coding sequence is TGCAGTGCTAGGAAGATTGACAGATCGGTGTACGAGCAGTACTTC. Its protein product is CSARKIDRSVYEQYF. V and J are TRBV20-1 and TRBJ2-7, with a weak D call TRBD1 (5 bases). This CDR3 is built from 15 residues. Per germline, CDR1 DFQATT and CDR2 SNEGSKA (reference sequence). Trimming left V 3 bases short and J 4 bases short, with 19 bases between.

The rearrangement links TRBV20-1 to TRBJ2-3; possible D gene TRBD2, 7 bases. V dropped 6 bases and J dropped 4 bases, with 20 bases sitting between them. The CDR3 is made up of 15 amino acids. Germline lookup yields CDR1 DFQATT and CDR2 SNEGSKA (reference sequence). The CDR3 DNA sequence: TGCAGTGCCCCTCTTAGGGGGGGCCGACCAGATACGCAGTATTTT. It encodes CSAPLRGGRPDTQYF.

This clonotype occurred a few times. V usage is TRBV29-1 and J usage is TRBJ1-1; D may be TRBD1 (5 bases). CDR1 is SQVTM and CDR2 is ANQGSEA in the germline V gene. The germline V and J ends were trimmed by 3 bases and 1 base, with 15 bases remaining between them. This CDR3 has 15 residues. The CDR3, as DNA: TGCAGCGTTGATGGACTGGGGGTAAAGAACACTGAAGCTTTCTTT. This translates into CSVDGLGVKNTEAFF.

The chain has TRBV6-6 and TRBJ2-7, with D possibly matching TRBD1 (6 bases). Trimming took off 5 bases at V and 3 bases at J, with 17 bases between the two ends. CDR1 MNHNY and CDR2 SVGAGI come from the germline V gene (reference sequence). CDR3 length: 15 residues. Here the CDR3 DNA reads TGTGCCAGCAGTACTGGGGGCCCTGGGGACTACGAGCAGTACTTC. Its protein is CASSTGGPGDYEQYF.

The V gene is TRBV11-2, the J gene TRBJ1-4, with 7 bases matching TRBD1. CDR1 SGHAT and CDR2 FQNNGV come from the germline V gene. The CDR3 runs to 14 residues. V shed 6 bases and J 6 bases; nucleotides not matched to a gene: 7. CDR3 coding DNA: TGTGCCAGCAGTCACTGGACAGGTGATGAAAAACTGTTTTTT. This gives the protein CASSHWTGDEKLFF.

Only a few counts were recorded for this clonotype. The V gene is TRBV7-9, the J gene TRBJ2-6; D might be TRBD1 or TRBD2, each matching 5 bases. This CDR3 comprises 16 residues. V was shortened by 3 bases and J by 0 bases, with 9 bases between the two germline ends. Germline loops: CDR1 SEHNR, CDR2 FQNEAQ (reference sequence). The CDR3 nucleotides are TGTGCCAGCAGCTTTGGGGGACGCTCTGGGGCCAACGTCCTGACTTTC. It encodes CASSFGGRSGANVLTF.

This clonotype was recorded a few times. This rearrangement joins TRBV5-1 to TRBJ1-4; no clear D. The CDR3 consists of 14 residues. V gave up 4 bases and J gave up 0 bases, with 7 bases separating them. CDR1 and CDR2 (germline): SGHRS, YFSETQ. The CDR3 is CASSPTTTNEKLFF. In DNA form, the CDR3 reads TGCGCCAGCAGCCCCACCACAACTAATGAAAAACTGTTTTTT.

This clonotype has just a few counts. The rearrangement links TRBV19 to TRBJ2-5; possible D gene TRBD1, 5 bases. CDR1 and CDR2 (germline): LNHDA, SQIVND (reference sequence). The CDR3 spans 14 residues. The V and J ends lost 2 bases and 5 bases respectively, with 12 bases between them. Here the CDR3 DNA reads TGTGCCAGTAGTATATGGGCCTCAGGGGAGACCCAGTACTTC. The encoded protein is CASSIWASGETQYF.